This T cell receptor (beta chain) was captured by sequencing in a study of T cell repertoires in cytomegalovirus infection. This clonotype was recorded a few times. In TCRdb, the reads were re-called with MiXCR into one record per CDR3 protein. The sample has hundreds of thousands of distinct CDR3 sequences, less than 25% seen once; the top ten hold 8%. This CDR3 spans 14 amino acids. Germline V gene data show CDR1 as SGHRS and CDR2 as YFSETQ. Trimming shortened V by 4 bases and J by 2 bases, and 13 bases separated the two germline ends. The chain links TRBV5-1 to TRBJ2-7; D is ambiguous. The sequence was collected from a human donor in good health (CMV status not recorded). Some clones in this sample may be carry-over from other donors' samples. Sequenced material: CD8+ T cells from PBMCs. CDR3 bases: TGCGCCAGCAGCCCCCCGGTATCCGCCTACGAGCAGTACTTC. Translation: CASSPPVSAYEQYF.